This T cell receptor beta chain was sequenced during a study of T-cell reconstitution after alpha-beta-depleted transplantation in children. To note about this clonotype: Antigen unknown.

This sample's TCRbeta library carried unique molecular identifier barcodes. TCRdb reanalysed the PCR reads using MiXCR and keeps one entry per CDR3 protein. The sample shows about 980,000 distinct CDR3 sequences, about 29% of them seen only once. Points from the study as a whole: Several hundred graft clones that had expanded were reportedly the source of alpha-beta T cells about two months after transplant.

Trimming left V 4 bases short and J 0 bases short, with 11 bases between. The germline CDR1 and CDR2 sequences are ENHRY and SYGVKD. This CDR3 region has 15 residues. The chain carries TRBV10-3 and TRBJ2-3; no firm D call. The specimen comprised PBMCs, mostly from graft donor cells, sampled 360 days after TCRalphabeta/CD19-depleted stem cell transplant. This receptor was taken from a boy in the first two years of life who had a stem cell transplant for SCID, so the T cells may come from the graft donor. The CDR3 region is CAISVSLSSTDTQYF. The CDR3 nucleotides read TGTGCCATCAGTGTTAGTCTCTCTAGCACAGATACGCAGTATTTT.